Listed here are 31 T cell receptor beta chains from one sample, sequenced in a study of PD-1 blockade in classical Hodgkin lymphoma. All trial patients relapsed after autologous stem cell transplantation. Using immunoSEQ multiplex PCR, the repertoire was profiled, and TCRdb retains in-frame clones only, with some absent. This sample carries 14,000 to 15,000 clones, about 83% of them seen once, and the ten largest clones take about 23%. The sample consisted of peripheral blood mononuclear cells (PBMCs), taken before the second cycle of nivolumab. Receptors were obtained from a human donor with classical Hodgkin lymphoma.

The rearrangement links TRBV4-3 to TRBJ2-7; no firm D call. V lost 4 bases, J lost 6 bases, and 22 bases lay in between. Germline V lookup: CDR1 LGHNA, CDR2 YSLEER. The CDR3 extends over 16 amino acids. CDR3 loop: CASSPRLAGAVGEQYF. In nucleotides, the CDR3 is TGCGCCAGCAGCCCACGATTGGCAGGTGCTGTGGGCGAGCAGTACTTC.

The chain employs TRBV19 and TRBJ2-7; D is ambiguous. V was clipped by 3 bases and J by 0 bases, with 12 bases between them. This CDR3 has 15 residues. Germline CDR1 LNHDA, CDR2 SQIVND (reference sequence). The CDR3 protein is CASSIAYSPSYEQYF. DNA for the CDR3: TGTGCCAGTAGTATCGCCTATAGCCCCTCCTACGAGCAGTACTTC. Looking up the rest from reference TRBV19 and TRBJ2-7 gives the full variable domain: DGGITQSPKYLFRKEGQNVTLSCEQNLNHDAMYWYRQDPGQGLRLIYYSQIVNDFQKGDIAEGYSVSREKKESFPLTVTSAQKNPTAFYLCASSIAYSPSYEQYFGPGTRLTVT.

V usage is TRBV12-5 and J usage is TRBJ1-6; D not resolved. Trimming cost V 1 base and J 8 bases, with 6 bases left between them. The CDR3 loop spans 13 amino acids. Looked up from germline, CDR1 is LGHNT and CDR2 is FRNRAP. As DNA, the CDR3 is TGTGCTAGTGGTTTGGAAAGGGATTCACCCCTCCACTTT. Protein product: CASGLERDSPLHF.

The chain joins TRBV18 to TRBJ2-3; possibly TRBD1 for D (6 bases). The CDR3 runs to 15 residues. The V gene's germline CDR1 is KGHSH and CDR2 LQKENI. V lost 1 base and J 4 bases, leaving 12 bases between the germline ends. The CDR3 loop is CASSPRQGNADTQYF. Here the CDR3 DNA reads TGTGCCAGCTCACCACGTCAGGGGAACGCAGATACGCAGTATTTT.

V and J are TRBV28 and TRBJ2-3; TRBD1 aligns across 9 bases. The CDR3 consists of 15 residues. The germline CDR1 and CDR2 sequences are MDHEN and SYDVKM. V dropped 8 bases and J dropped 4; count of bases not matched to a gene: 10. CDR3 protein: CASGLPGQGPDTQYF. In nucleotides, the CDR3 is TGTGCCAGCGGCCTTCCGGGACAGGGACCAGATACGCAGTATTTT.

This clone is a singleton in its sample. The chain has TRBV18 and TRBJ2-3; 16 bases fit TRBD2. The V segment lost 3 bases and the J segment 6 bases; nucleotides outside the gene matches: 3. Germline CDR1 is KGHSH and CDR2 is LQKENI. This CDR3 contains 16 residues. The CDR3 DNA reads TGTGCCAGCTCACCGGGACTAGCGGGGGGGCCCGATACGCAGTATTTT. This codes for CASSPGLAGGPDTQYF.

This chain links TRBV4-3 with TRBJ2-1, with 12 bases aligning to TRBD2. The length of the CDR3 is 17 residues. Per germline, CDR1 LGHNA and CDR2 YSLEER. Germline trimming cut 0 bases from V and 7 bases from J; bases unmatched to any gene: 7. DNA for the CDR3: TGCGCCAGCAGCCAAGATTTGGCTAGCGGGGGGGATAATGAGCAGTTCTTC. Encoded protein: CASSQDLASGGDNEQFF.

This clone was observed a few times. This chain connects TRBV6-5 to TRBJ1-6; the D gene is possibly TRBD1 (5 bases). Germline lookup yields CDR1 MNHEY and CDR2 SVGAGI. V was pared by 2 bases and J by 5 bases, with 7 bases between. This CDR3 region has 14 residues. The DNA for the CDR3 is TGTGCCAGCAGTTACGGGGGTAATAATTCACCCCTCCACTTT. Protein: CASSYGGNNSPLHF.

The V and J genes are TRBV19 and TRBJ1-2, with 7 bases fitting TRBD1. Unmatched junction bases numbered 10, after V lost 5 bases and J lost 4 bases. The V gene's germline CDR1 is LNHDA and CDR2 SQIVND (reference sequence). The CDR3 runs to 15 residues. The CDR3 sequence is CASSGRQGPPYGYTF. CDR3 DNA sequence: TGTGCCAGTAGTGGACGACAGGGACCTCCCTATGGCTACACCTTC.

The rearrangement uses TRBV18 and TRBJ2-3; D is unresolved. The CDR3 loop spans 15 amino acids. CDR1 KGHSH and CDR2 LQKENI come from the germline V gene. V lost 3 bases and J 2 bases, leaving 12 bases between the germline ends. The chain's CDR3 is CASSPWRINTDTQYF. The CDR3 DNA reads as TGTGCCAGCTCACCTTGGCGGATCAACACAGATACGCAGTATTTT. Looking up the rest from reference TRBV18 and TRBJ2-3 gives the full variable domain: NAGVMQNPRHLVRRRGQEARLRCSPMKGHSHVYWYRQLPEEGLKFMVYLQKENIIDESGMPKERFSAEFPKEGPSILRIQQVVRGDSAAYFCASSPWRINTDTQYFGPGTRLTVL.

The chain links TRBV7-2 to TRBJ1-2; perhaps TRBD1 as D (6 bases). Trimming pared 1 base from V and 8 bases from J, leaving 8 bases between. The CDR3 totals 12 residues. Germline CDR1 SGHTA, CDR2 FQGNSA. The CDR3 sequence: CASSLEGVGYTF. The CDR3 nucleotides read TGTGCCAGCAGCTTAGAGGGGGTCGGCTACACCTTC.

The chain uses TRBV7-6 and TRBJ2-3; D perhaps matches TRBD1 (5 bases). CDR3 length: 15 amino acids. V dropped 2 bases and J dropped 2 bases, with 11 bases sitting between them. CDR1 and CDR2 (germline): SGHVS, FNYEAQ. The chain's CDR3 is CASSLLGQNTDTQYF. The DNA for the CDR3 is TGTGCCAGCAGCTTATTGGGGCAGAACACAGATACGCAGTATTTT.

This clone showed up just once. The V gene is TRBV7-8, the J gene TRBJ1-4; TRBD1 aligns across 7 bases. Germline CDR1 SGHVS, CDR2 FQNEAQ. Germline trimming cut 3 bases from V and 6 bases from J; bases unmatched to any gene: 4. The CDR3 consists of 14 residues. CDR3 in amino acids: CASSLFRGDEKLFF. The CDR3 nucleotides read TGTGCCAGCAGCTTGTTCAGGGGGGATGAAAAACTGTTTTTT.

The chain carries TRBV5-6 and TRBJ1-6; 11 nucleotides agree with TRBD1. CDR3 length equals 17 residues. Germline lookup yields CDR1 SGHDT and CDR2 YYEEEE. The V gene end was trimmed by 4 bases and the J gene end by 3 bases; junction bases not matched to a gene: 6. In nucleotides, the CDR3 is TGTGCCAGCAGCCCCCGGACAGGGGGCCTCTATAATTCACCCCTCCACTTT. Amino acids: CASSPRTGGLYNSPLHF.

The chain recombines TRBV5-1 with TRBJ1-3; 11 positions agree with TRBD1. The V and J ends lost 1 base and 7 bases, in that order; junction bases with no gene match: 1. CDR1 is SGHRS and CDR2 is YFSETQ in the germline V gene. The CDR3 spans 14 residues. This CDR3 is CASSLRTGGNTIYF. In DNA, the CDR3 is TGCGCCAGCAGCTTGAGGACAGGGGGCAACACCATATATTTT.

The V call is TRBV15, the J call TRBJ2-7; no clear D gene. CDR1 and CDR2 (germline): LNHNV, YYDKDF (reference sequence). Trimming removed 0 bases from V and 0 bases from J, with 12 bases in between. This CDR3 contains 16 residues. CDR3 loop: CATSRDSHSSSYEQYF. As DNA, the CDR3 is TGTGCCACCAGCAGAGATTCACACTCGAGCTCCTACGAGCAGTACTTC.

The rearrangement uses TRBV2 and TRBJ1-4, with unresolved D. The germline V and J ends were trimmed by 6 bases and 0 bases, with 8 bases remaining between them. CDR1 and CDR2 (germline): SNHLY, FYNNEI. This CDR3 comprises 14 residues. This CDR3 is CASRWGPTNEKLFF. CDR3 in DNA: TGTGCCAGCAGGTGGGGTCCAACTAATGAAAAACTGTTTTTT.

The rearrangement links TRBV28 to TRBJ2-7; 9 bases are shared with TRBD1. Germline V gene lookup returns CDR1 MDHEN and CDR2 SYDVKM. This CDR3 contains 15 residues. The trim removed 7 bases at V and 0 bases at J, leaving 7 bases unmatched. The DNA of the CDR3 is TGTGCCAGCACAGGACAGGGGACGAGCTCCTACGAGCAGTACTTC. It is translated as CASTGQGTSSYEQYF.

This chain uses TRBV7-2 with TRBJ2-7; possible D gene TRBD2, 6 bases. The CDR3 spans 15 residues. Germline V gene data show CDR1 as SGHTA and CDR2 as FQGNSA. V was clipped by 2 bases and J by 2 bases, with 13 bases between them. The CDR3 spells CASSLMGGLTYEQYF. The CDR3, as DNA: TGTGCCAGCAGCTTAATGGGAGGATTAACCTACGAGCAGTACTTC.

The gene calls are TRBV16 and TRBJ1-5; D is undetermined. Trimming removed 7 bases at V and 9 bases at J, with 16 bases between. Germline V gene data show CDR1 as KGHSY and CDR2 as FQNENV. The CDR3 is made up of 13 amino acids. CDR3 in amino acids: CASNSGPPGPQHF. CDR3 DNA: TGTGCCAGCAACTCTGGCCCACCCGGGCCCCAGCATTTT.

The chain employs TRBV6-5 and TRBJ2-2, with D unclear. Germline loops: CDR1 MNHEY, CDR2 SVGAGI. V lost 7 bases and J lost 1, with 13 bases in between. CDR3 length: 15 residues. The CDR3 nucleotides read TGTGCCAGCACCCGCCTAATCGTGAACACCGGGGAGCTGTTTTTT. Its translation: CASTRLIVNTGELFF.

CDR3 nucleotides: TGTGCCAGCAACCCCCTGGATGGAGCTGCCACTGAAGCTTTCTTT. The encoded protein is CASNPLDGAATEAFF. This rearrangement joins TRBV9 to TRBJ1-1; D is undetermined. The CDR3 has 15 amino acids. With 6 bases removed from V and 4 bases from J, the gap between germline ends came to 19 bases. Germline values: CDR1 SGDLS, CDR2 YYNGEE.

This clone came up once. The V gene is TRBV4-3, the J gene TRBJ2-4; 11 bases line up with TRBD2. The CDR3 consists of 17 residues. In germline, CDR1 is LGHNA, CDR2 YSLEER. The V segment lost 0 bases and the J segment 8 bases; nucleotides outside the gene matches: 9. CDR3 amino acids: CASSQDYGLAGGYIQYF. CDR3 in DNA: TGCGCCAGCAGCCAAGATTATGGCCTAGCGGGGGGATACATTCAGTACTTC.

The gene calls are TRBV5-4 and TRBJ2-3, with TRBD1 as a possible D gene (5 bases). Per the germline V gene, CDR1 is SGHNT and CDR2 is YYREEE (reference sequence). The length of the CDR3 is 14 residues. V lost 4 bases, J lost 6 bases, and 15 bases lay in between. The CDR3 bases are TGTGCCAGCAGCAGGGGCTATGGGATGGATACGCAGTATTTT. Protein sequence: CASSRGYGMDTQYF.

The V gene is TRBV5-1, the J gene TRBJ1-1; 8 nucleotides match TRBD1. The CDR3 is 15 residues long. Trimming cost V 0 bases and J 5 bases; bases outside gene matches: 6. The germline V gene has CDR1 SGHRS and CDR2 YFSETQ. This chain's CDR3 is CASSLEGQVGTEAFF. DNA of the CDR3: TGCGCCAGCAGCTTGGAGGGACAGGTAGGAACTGAAGCTTTCTTT.

As DNA, the CDR3 is TGTGCCAGCAGCTTAGCACAGGGGGCGTTTTCTGGAGGCTACACCTTC. Encoded protein: CASSLAQGAFSGGYTF. The chain employs TRBV7-2 and TRBJ1-2; TRBD1 matches at 9 bases. With V trimmed by 0 bases and J by 8 bases, 10 bases remained unmatched. CDR1 is SGHTA, CDR2 FQGNSA, per germline. The CDR3 has 16 residues.

The chain couples TRBV4-1 to TRBJ2-1; 7 nucleotides align to TRBD2. The CDR3 runs to 15 residues. J was trimmed by 4 bases and V by 1 base; bases with no gene match: 4. In germline, CDR1 is MGHRA, CDR2 YSYEKL. The CDR3 region has the DNA TGCGCCAGCAGCCAAGGGGGGGGTCCTTACAATGAGCAGTTCTTC. It is translated as CASSQGGGPYNEQFF.

The rearrangement uses TRBV10-1 and TRBJ2-3, with 8 bases fitting TRBD1. After removal of 3 bases from V and 4 bases from J, the junction contained 9 bases not matched to a gene. The CDR3 has 16 amino acids. CDR1 and CDR2 from the germline V gene are WNHNN and SYGVQD (reference sequence). The CDR3 spells CASSDGDRGRADTQYF. In nucleotides, the CDR3 is TGCGCCAGCAGTGATGGTGACAGGGGAAGAGCAGATACGCAGTATTTT.

The CDR3 loop reads CASSGDGSYYGYTF. The CDR3 coding sequence is TGTGCCAGCAGCGGGGACGGATCATACTATGGCTACACCTTC. This rearrangement joins TRBV9 to TRBJ1-2; the D gene is possibly TRBD1 (5 bases). The germline CDR1 and CDR2 sequences are SGDLS and YYNGEE. V was clipped by 3 bases and J by 3 bases, with 12 bases between them. This CDR3 is 14 amino acids long.

There are a few counts of this clone. The chain couples TRBV7-9 to TRBJ1-1, with D possibly TRBD1 on 5 matching bases. Germline V gene lookup returns CDR1 SEHNR and CDR2 FQNEAQ (reference sequence). The CDR3 consists of 13 residues. Trimming shortened V by 5 bases and J by 1 base, and 8 bases separated the two germline ends. CDR3 nucleotides: TGTGCCAGCAGCCCCAGGGAGAACACTGAAGCTTTCTTT. Its translation: CASSPRENTEAFF.

The V and J genes are TRBV4-1 and TRBJ1-6; D is ambiguous. CDR1 MGHRA and CDR2 YSYEKL come from the germline V gene. The V end was cut by 1 base, the J end by 0 bases, with 4 bases between. This CDR3 is 15 amino acids long. CDR3 region: CASSQGSSYNSPLHF. Written as DNA, the CDR3 is TGCGCCAGCAGCCAAGGAAGCTCCTATAATTCACCCCTCCACTTT.